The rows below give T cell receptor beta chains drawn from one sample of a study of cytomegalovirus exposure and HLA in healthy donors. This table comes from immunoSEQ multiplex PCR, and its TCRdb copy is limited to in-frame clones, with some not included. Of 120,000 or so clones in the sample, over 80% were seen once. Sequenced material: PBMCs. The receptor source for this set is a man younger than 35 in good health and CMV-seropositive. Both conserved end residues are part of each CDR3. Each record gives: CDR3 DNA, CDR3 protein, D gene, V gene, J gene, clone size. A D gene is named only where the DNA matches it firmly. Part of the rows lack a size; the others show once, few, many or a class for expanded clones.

CDR3 DNA: TGTGCCACCTCTAATACAAAAGGGAGTAGCTATGGCTACACCTTC
CDR3 protein: CATSNTKGSSYGYTF
D gene: -
V gene: TRBV2
J gene: TRBJ1-2
clone size: -

CDR3 DNA: TGTGCCAGCACCGCAGATGCAGATGGCTACACCTTC
CDR3 protein: CASTADADGYTF
D gene: -
V gene: TRBV2
J gene: TRBJ1-2
clone size: -

CDR3 DNA: TGTGCCAGCAGCGTAGACGCGACAGCCGGAAACACCATATATTTT
CDR3 protein: CASSVDATAGNTIYF
D gene: -
V gene: TRBV9
J gene: TRBJ1-3
clone size: -

CDR3 DNA: TGTGCCAGCAGTTTTTGGACAGAACCTAACTATGGCTACACCTTC
CDR3 protein: CASSFWTEPNYGYTF
D gene: -
V gene: TRBV28
J gene: TRBJ1-2
clone size: -

CDR3 DNA: TGCGCCAGCAGCCAAGGACGCCGGACTAGCGGGGGGCGACCAGATACGCAGTATTTT
CDR3 protein: CASSQGRRTSGGRPDTQYF
D gene: TRBD2
V gene: TRBV4-1
J gene: TRBJ2-3
clone size: -

CDR3 DNA: TGTGCCACTGCCTGGGACCGGGGGACTGAAGCTTTCTTT
CDR3 protein: CATAWDRGTEAFF
D gene: -
V gene: TRBV19
J gene: TRBJ1-1
clone size: few

CDR3 DNA: TGTGCCAGCAGTCCTCAGGGGGGTAATTCACCCCTCCACTTT
CDR3 protein: CASSPQGGNSPLHF
D gene: TRBD1
V gene: TRBV28
J gene: TRBJ1-6
clone size: once

CDR3 DNA: TGCGCCAGCAGCCCAAATGAGGACTCCTACAATGAGCAGTTCTTC
CDR3 protein: CASSPNEDSYNEQFF
D gene: -
V gene: TRBV4-1
J gene: TRBJ2-1
clone size: -

CDR3 DNA: TGTGCCAGCAGCCTACAGGGGCGCGAGCAGTACTTC
CDR3 protein: CASSLQGREQYF
D gene: TRBD1
V gene: TRBV6-5
J gene: TRBJ2-7
clone size: -

CDR3 DNA: TGCAGCGTTGAAGATAGACAGGACACCATATATTTT
CDR3 protein: CSVEDRQDTIYF
D gene: -
V gene: TRBV29-1
J gene: TRBJ1-3
clone size: -

CDR3 DNA: TGTGCCAGCACCCTCTTCCGGGGGGCCTACGAGCAGTACTTC
CDR3 protein: CASTLFRGAYEQYF
D gene: TRBD2
V gene: TRBV11-2
J gene: TRBJ2-7
clone size: -

CDR3 DNA: TGTGCCAGCAGTGTATATGCAGATAGCAATCAGCCCCAGCATTTT
CDR3 protein: CASSVYADSNQPQHF
D gene: -
V gene: TRBV2
J gene: TRBJ1-5
clone size: once

CDR3 DNA: TGTGCCAGCAGCCCCGGACAGACCGGGGAGCTGTTTTTT
CDR3 protein: CASSPGQTGELFF
D gene: -
V gene: TRBV5-6
J gene: TRBJ2-2
clone size: -

CDR3 DNA: TGTGCCAGCAGCCGGACTAGCAAAGAGACCCAGTACTTC
CDR3 protein: CASSRTSKETQYF
D gene: TRBD2
V gene: TRBV7-3
J gene: TRBJ2-5
clone size: -

CDR3 DNA: TGTGCCAGCGGGGAGATGGCGGGCACTGAAGCTTTCTTT
CDR3 protein: CASGEMAGTEAFF
D gene: -
V gene: TRBV11-3
J gene: TRBJ1-1
clone size: -

CDR3 DNA: TGCGCCAGCAGCCCGCAGGGGTCCGGTGAGCAGTTCTTC
CDR3 protein: CASSPQGSGEQFF
D gene: -
V gene: TRBV4-1
J gene: TRBJ2-1
clone size: -

CDR3 DNA: TGTGCCAGCAGCTTGGGTCCGGGACAACAAGAGACCCAGTACTTC
CDR3 protein: CASSLGPGQQETQYF
D gene: -
V gene: TRBV5-5
J gene: TRBJ2-5
clone size: -

CDR3 DNA: TGCGCCAGCAGCTCCGACAGTTTTATAAGTTCACCCCTCCACTTT
CDR3 protein: CASSSDSFISSPLHF
D gene: -
V gene: TRBV5-1
J gene: TRBJ1-6
clone size: -

CDR3 DNA: TGTGCCACCAGCAGAGATCTTTTCAATGAGCAGTTCTTC
CDR3 protein: CATSRDLFNEQFF
D gene: -
V gene: TRBV15
J gene: TRBJ2-1
clone size: -

CDR3 DNA: TGTGCCAGCAGCTTAGAAGCAGGGGGCACAGATACGCAGTATTTT
CDR3 protein: CASSLEAGGTDTQYF
D gene: -
V gene: TRBV11-2
J gene: TRBJ2-3
clone size: few

CDR3 DNA: TGCGCCAGCAGCTTGAGCCGGGATACGCAGTATTTT
CDR3 protein: CASSLSRDTQYF
D gene: -
V gene: TRBV5-1
J gene: TRBJ2-3
clone size: -

CDR3 DNA: TGCGCCAGCAGCTTGGCCGGACAGGGCTTCACCGGGGAGCTGTTTTTT
CDR3 protein: CASSLAGQGFTGELFF
D gene: TRBD1
V gene: TRBV5-1
J gene: TRBJ2-2
clone size: -